The source of this TCR beta chain is a study of Graves' ophthalmopathy and Graves' hyperthyroidism. For repertoire sequencing, the TCR beta CDR3 regions were amplified from RNA transcripts. HTBI primers primed a first-round RT-PCR, and a second-round multiplex PCR followed. MiXCR was run by TCRdb on the multiplex PCR reads, yielding one entry per CDR3 protein. Here the sample spans over 650,000 distinct CDR3 sequences, about two fifths being singletons. Germline CDR1 SEHNR, CDR2 FQNEAQ (reference sequence). The CDR3 extends over 15 amino acids. V lost 5 bases and J lost 2, with 15 bases in between. The sequence was obtained from an adult man with Graves' ophthalmopathy. The chain combines TRBV7-9 with TRBJ2-5; D not certain. Sequencing input: peripheral blood. The CDR3 coding sequence is TGTGCCAGCAGCACCTACCTCCGGACGCAAGAGACCCAGTACTTC. Translation: CASSTYLRTQETQYF.